What follows are 28 T cell receptor beta chains derived from one specimen sequenced in a study of blood T cell repertoires in COVID-19. The table came from immunoSEQ multiplex PCR; TCRdb's copy has only in-frame clones and leaves some out. The sample shows about 300,000 clones, approximately 88% of them seen only once. The source material was peripheral blood. These receptors were collected from a woman aged 25 to 39 who had recovered from COVID-19.

A single count supports this clone. The chain recombines TRBV19 with TRBJ2-1; D is unclear. Germline CDR1 LNHDA, CDR2 SQIVND (reference sequence). The CDR3 has 14 amino acids. Trimming removed 11 bases at V and 2 bases at J, with 16 bases between. The CDR3 loop reads CAVRLPLPYNEQFF. The CDR3 DNA reads as TGTGCCGTAAGACTCCCCCTCCCCTACAATGAGCAGTTCTTC.

The V gene is TRBV10-3, the J gene TRBJ2-7, with 8 bases matching TRBD1. The germline V gene has CDR1 ENHRY and CDR2 SYGVKD. This CDR3 is 14 amino acids long. Germline trimming cut 0 bases from V and 2 bases from J; bases unmatched to any gene: 0. CDR3 nucleotide sequence: TGTGCCATCAGTGAGTCGGGACAGGCCTACGAGCAGTACTTC. Translated: CAISESGQAYEQYF.

This clone showed up just a few times. V gene TRBV5-1 combines with J gene TRBJ2-6; the D gene is possibly TRBD2 (7 bases). The CDR3 runs 18 residues. The germline V gene encodes CDR1 SGHRS and CDR2 YFSETQ. V was shortened by 2 bases and J by 1 base, with 16 bases between the two germline ends. CDR3 amino acids: CASSLLTGLDSGANVLTF. The CDR3 nucleotides are TGCGCCAGCAGCTTATTGACAGGACTAGATTCTGGGGCCAACGTCCTGACTTTC.

This clone is a singleton in its sample. V is TRBV4-3 and J is TRBJ1-2; TRBD1 matches 8 bases. Germline values: CDR1 LGHNA, CDR2 YSLEER. Trimming at V came to 0 bases and at J to 5 bases, leaving 5 bases not matched to a gene. The CDR3 covers 15 residues. The CDR3 coding sequence is TGCGCCAGCAGCCAAGACACGGGACAGGCTTATGGCTACACCTTC. Translating gives CASSQDTGQAYGYTF.

V usage is TRBV4-2 and J usage is TRBJ2-2; D call uncertain. CDR1 and CDR2 (germline): LGHNA, YNFKEQ. The CDR3 loop spans 14 amino acids. With 3 bases removed from V and 3 bases from J, the gap between germline ends came to 8 bases. The CDR3 bases are TGTGCCAGCAGCCATAAGGAGCACACCGGGGAGCTGTTTTTT. Protein sequence: CASSHKEHTGELFF.

The CDR3 sequence is CAISKRDSNTEAFF. The CDR3, as DNA: TGTGCCATCAGTAAGAGGGACAGTAACACTGAAGCTTTCTTT. The chain recombines TRBV10-3 with TRBJ1-1; 7 bases are shared with TRBD1. CDR1 ENHRY and CDR2 SYGVKD come from the germline V gene. V shed 5 bases, J shed 2 bases, and the junction held 5 bases outside the gene matches. The CDR3 consists of 14 residues.

There are a few counts of this clone. This chain connects TRBV4-3 to TRBJ2-1; weak D call: TRBD2 (6 bases). Germline V gene lookup returns CDR1 LGHNA and CDR2 YSLEER. The CDR3 runs 15 residues. V was trimmed by 0 bases and J by 5 bases, leaving 11 bases between them. The CDR3 DNA reads TGCGCCAGCAGCCAAGATTTTGGGACTCACAATGAGCAGTTCTTC. Its translation: CASSQDFGTHNEQFF.

The chain employs TRBV30 and TRBJ2-2; D unresolved. Per the germline V gene, CDR1 is GTSNPN and CDR2 is SVGIG (reference sequence). The CDR3 has 13 amino acids. The germline V and J ends were trimmed by 1 base and 2 bases, with 5 bases remaining between them. CDR3 sequence: CAWSGLNTGELFF. CDR3 DNA: TGTGCCTGGAGTGGGCTCAACACCGGGGAGCTGTTTTTT.

The chain has TRBV19 and TRBJ2-7, with a weak D call TRBD1 (5 bases). The CDR3 runs to 13 residues. The V end was cut by 1 base, the J end by 6 bases, with 10 bases between. Germline loops: CDR1 LNHDA, CDR2 SQIVND (reference sequence). The chain's CDR3 is CASSIAAGFEQYF. The CDR3 DNA sequence: TGTGCCAGTAGTATAGCCGCAGGGTTCGAGCAGTACTTC.

The chain employs TRBV19 and TRBJ2-5, with TRBD1 identical over 12 bases. The V gene end was trimmed by 5 bases and the J gene end by 5 bases; junction bases not matched to a gene: 6. The CDR3 consists of 15 residues. In germline, CDR1 is LNHDA, CDR2 SQIVND (reference sequence). The CDR3 nucleotides are TGTGCCAGTAGTCCCCGGGACAGGGGGCTTGAGACCCAGTACTTC. Its protein product is CASSPRDRGLETQYF.

CDR3 DNA: TGTGCCAGCAGGGGGACAGGGCGGAGTGAAGCTTTCTTT. Its translation is CASRGTGRSEAFF. This chain links TRBV6-4 with TRBJ1-1; the match to TRBD1 covers 9 bases. Germline trimming cut 6 bases from V and 7 bases from J; bases unmatched to any gene: 6. CDR3 length: 13 amino acids. Per germline, CDR1 MRHNA and CDR2 SNTAGT.

This clone was detected a few times. The rearrangement links TRBV7-3 to TRBJ1-5; D gene unclear. CDR1 and CDR2 (germline): SGHTA, FQGTGA. The CDR3 contains 15 residues. Trimming took off 4 bases at V and 4 bases at J, with 14 bases between the two ends. The CDR3 sequence is CASSSSPGRNQPQHF. DNA for the CDR3: TGTGCCAGCAGCTCAAGCCCCGGGAGAAATCAGCCCCAGCATTTT.

This clone was detected a few times. The rearrangement joins TRBV29-1 to TRBJ1-1; D uncertain. Germline assignment: CDR1 SQVTM and CDR2 ANQGSEA. With 7 bases removed from V and 1 base from J, the gap between germline ends came to 10 bases. This CDR3 region has 12 residues. CDR3: CSGSGSNTEAFF. Written as DNA, the CDR3 is TGCAGCGGGTCAGGCTCGAACACTGAAGCTTTCTTT.

The rearrangement links TRBV18 to TRBJ2-7; D perhaps matches TRBD1 (5 bases). This CDR3 comprises 13 residues. Trimming stripped 4 bases from V and 1 base from J, with 8 bases between. Germline assignment: CDR1 KGHSH and CDR2 LQKENI. This chain's CDR3 is CASSRQNSYEQYF. The CDR3 DNA follows: TGTGCCAGCTCACGACAGAATTCCTACGAGCAGTACTTC.

The CDR3 is CASSSSLRRANYGYTF. CDR3 DNA: TGTGCCAGCAGTTCCTCCTTGAGGAGAGCTAACTATGGCTACACCTTC. The chain uses TRBV3-1 (or the pseudogene TRBV3-2) and TRBJ1-2; no firm D call. This CDR3 region has 16 residues. Deletions cut 6 bases from V and 0 bases from J, with 17 bases between. Germline CDR1 LGHDT, CDR2 YNNKEL (reference sequence).

CDR3 in DNA: TGTGCCAGCAGTCTTACGCCGGGACAGGGGGCCTGGTACCGCACTGAAGCTTTCTTT. Translation gives CASSLTPGQGAWYRTEAFF. The chain combines TRBV28 with TRBJ1-1; TRBD1 matches 12 bases. The CDR3 runs 19 residues. Looked up from germline, CDR1 is MDHEN and CDR2 is SYDVKM. Trimming at V came to 5 bases and at J to 4 bases, leaving 17 bases not matched to a gene.

V is TRBV28 and J is TRBJ1-1; no reliable D call. CDR1 MDHEN and CDR2 SYDVKM come from the germline V gene. V was cut by 7 bases and J by 1 base, with 10 bases left in between. CDR3 length: 13 residues. The CDR3 DNA reads TGTGCCAGCAACCTAGTCCCGAACACTGAAGCTTTCTTT. This codes for CASNLVPNTEAFF.

This clone appeared once. The CDR3 DNA sequence: TGTGCCAGCAGCCTACCCCGGGAGGGGCAAGAGACCCAGTACTTC. It codes for CASSLPREGQETQYF. This rearrangement joins TRBV7-9 to TRBJ2-5, with 8 nucleotides matching TRBD2. Germline V CDR1 and CDR2: SEHNR, FQNEAQ (reference sequence). The CDR3 has 15 residues. V gave up 5 bases and J gave up 2 bases; unmatched junction bases: 7. The full variable domain, with the rest looked up from reference TRBV7-9 and TRBJ2-5, is DTGVSQNPRHKITKRGQNVTFRCDPISEHNRLYWYRQTLGQGPEFLTYFQNEAQLEKSRLLSDRFSAERPKGSFSTLEIQRTEQGDSAMYLCASSLPREGQETQYFGPGTRLLVL.

This rearrangement joins TRBV11-1 to TRBJ2-2; tentatively, D is TRBD2 (6 bases). The V end was cut by 0 bases, the J end by 5 bases, with 10 bases between. The CDR3 has 15 amino acids. Germline V gene data show CDR1 as SGHAT and CDR2 as FQDESV (reference sequence). The CDR3 is CASSLARGRTGELFF. The CDR3 coding sequence is TGTGCCAGCAGCTTAGCGCGAGGGAGGACCGGGGAGCTGTTTTTT.

The chain links TRBV4-3 to TRBJ1-4; no reliable D call. Germline CDR1 reads LGHNA; CDR2 reads YSLEER. V lost 0 bases and J 6 bases, leaving 8 bases between the germline ends. The CDR3 runs to 14 residues. As DNA, the CDR3 is TGCGCCAGCAGCCAAGAAGGGAGGGATGAAAAACTGTTTTTT. Translated: CASSQEGRDEKLFF.

The CDR3 region is CASSIRDREKGTQYF. CDR3 DNA sequence: TGTGCCAGTAGTATCCGGGACAGGGAAAAGGGGACCCAGTACTTC. This chain uses TRBV19 with TRBJ2-5; 9 bases line up with TRBD1. Germline V gene lookup returns CDR1 LNHDA and CDR2 SQIVND (reference sequence). This CDR3 is built from 15 residues. V was pared by 3 bases and J by 7 bases, with 9 bases of the junction left unmatched.

V usage is TRBV7-8 and J usage is TRBJ1-1, with D uncertain. Germline values: CDR1 SGHVS, CDR2 FQNEAQ. CDR3 size: 13 residues. V gave up 0 bases and J gave up 3 bases, with 5 bases separating them. This CDR3 is CASSLAPYTEAFF. The CDR3, as DNA: TGTGCCAGCAGCTTAGCTCCGTACACTGAAGCTTTCTTT.

The J gene is TRBJ1-1, the V gene TRBV11-3; possible D gene TRBD1, 6 bases. Trimming took 4 bases from V and 1 from J, leaving 16 bases between them. The CDR3 is made up of 16 amino acids. Looked up from germline, CDR1 is SGHNT and CDR2 is YENEEA. The chain's CDR3 is CASSSRIQGENTEAFF. The DNA for the CDR3 is TGTGCCAGCAGCTCGCGGATACAGGGCGAGAACACTGAAGCTTTCTTT.

The chain carries TRBV7-2 and TRBJ1-4; D is undetermined. Germline-derived CDR1 and CDR2 are SGHTA and FQGNSA. V lost 4 bases and J 8 bases, leaving 11 bases between the germline ends. The CDR3 runs to 13 residues. In nucleotides, the CDR3 is TGTGCCAGCAGCTCAGAGACGGGAGAAAAACTGTTTTTT. It translates to CASSSETGEKLFF.

V and J are TRBV27 and TRBJ2-2; TRBD2 aligns across 8 bases. Looked up from germline, CDR1 is MNHEY and CDR2 is SMNVEV (reference sequence). The CDR3 spans 15 residues. The ends lost 7 bases at V and 9 bases at J; junction bases unmatched: 13. CDR3 DNA sequence: TGTGCCAGCACTCCTTTGGGACTAGAGTCGAGGGAGCTGTTTTTT. This encodes CASTPLGLESRELFF.

This clone showed up just a few times. The gene calls are TRBV5-6 and TRBJ2-1, with no clear D. Trimming shortened V by 0 bases and J by 4 bases, and 5 bases separated the two germline ends. This CDR3 has 13 residues. Germline V gene data show CDR1 as SGHDT and CDR2 as YYEEEE. The CDR3 protein is CASSLASYNEQFF. CDR3 DNA: TGTGCCAGCAGCTTGGCCAGTTACAATGAGCAGTTCTTC.

The chain combines TRBV5-1 with TRBJ2-1, with 8 bases lining up with TRBD1. Germline CDR1 reads SGHRS; CDR2 reads YFSETQ. V was pared by 4 bases and J by 6 bases, with 6 bases of the junction left unmatched. CDR3 size: 14 residues. For the CDR3, the DNA is TGCGCCAGCAGCGATCAGGGGGCGCCCAATGAGCAGTTCTTC. Its protein product is CASSDQGAPNEQFF.

The chain carries TRBV18 and TRBJ1-5; D might be TRBD1 (6 bases). The CDR3 is 14 residues long. V was pared by 5 bases and J by 6 bases, with 14 bases between. Germline CDR1 KGHSH, CDR2 LQKENI. Written as DNA, the CDR3 is TGTGCCAGCTCATCACAGGGCGGGGGTCAGCCCCAGCATTTT. Its translation: CASSSQGGGQPQHF.